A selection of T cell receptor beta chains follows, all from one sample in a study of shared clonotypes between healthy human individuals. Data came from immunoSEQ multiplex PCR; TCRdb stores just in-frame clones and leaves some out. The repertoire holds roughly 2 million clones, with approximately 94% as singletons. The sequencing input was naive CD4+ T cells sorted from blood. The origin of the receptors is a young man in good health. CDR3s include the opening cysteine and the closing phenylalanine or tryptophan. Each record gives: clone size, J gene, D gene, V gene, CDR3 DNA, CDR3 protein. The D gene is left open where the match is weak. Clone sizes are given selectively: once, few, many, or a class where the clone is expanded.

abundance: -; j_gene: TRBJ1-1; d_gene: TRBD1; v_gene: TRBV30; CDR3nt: TGTGCCTGGAGTCGGGGACAGGGGACGACCTTCGCGAACACTGAAGCTTTCTTT; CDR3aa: CAWSRGQGTTFANTEAFF
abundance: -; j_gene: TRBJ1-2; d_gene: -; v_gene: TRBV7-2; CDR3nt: TGTGCCAGCAGTTCATGGGAGGGCCACGGCTACACCTTC; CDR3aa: CASSSWEGHGYTF
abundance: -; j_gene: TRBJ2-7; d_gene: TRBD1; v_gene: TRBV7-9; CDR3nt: TGTGCCAGCAGCTTAGGTCAGGGGGCGCCCTACGAGCAGTACTTC; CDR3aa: CASSLGQGAPYEQYF
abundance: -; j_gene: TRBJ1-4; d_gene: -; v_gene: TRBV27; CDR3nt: TGTGCCAGCAGTTTCACCAATGGAGGGGAAAAACTGTTTTTT; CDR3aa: CASSFTNGGEKLFF
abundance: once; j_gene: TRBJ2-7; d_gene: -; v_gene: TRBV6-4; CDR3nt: TGTGCCAGCAAAAAAACAGACAAAGCCAGTACCTACGAGCCCTTC; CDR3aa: CASKKTDKASTYEPF
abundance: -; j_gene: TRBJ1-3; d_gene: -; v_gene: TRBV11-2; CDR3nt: TGTGCCAGCAGCTTAGGGGTATCTGGAAACACCATATATTTT; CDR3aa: CASSLGVSGNTIYF
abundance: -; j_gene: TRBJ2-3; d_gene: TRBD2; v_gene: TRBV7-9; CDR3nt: TGTGCCAGCAGCTGGGGGTCTAGCGGGAGAATGATTGGGACAGATACGCAGTATTTT; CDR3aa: CASSWGSSGRMIGTDTQYF
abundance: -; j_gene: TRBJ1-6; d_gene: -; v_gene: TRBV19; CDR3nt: TGTGCCAGTAGTATAGATGGCAGTTTTCGGTCACCCCTCCACTTT; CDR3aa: CASSIDGSFRSPLHF
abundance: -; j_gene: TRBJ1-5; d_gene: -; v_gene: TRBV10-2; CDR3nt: TGCGCCAGCAGTCAGGGTTTAGGGAGCAATCAGCCCCAGCATTTT; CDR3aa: CASSQGLGSNQPQHF
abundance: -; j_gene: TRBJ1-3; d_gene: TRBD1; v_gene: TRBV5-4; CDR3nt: TGTGCCAGCAGCCTCCCAGGACAGGGAGGAAACACCATATATTTT; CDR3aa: CASSLPGQGGNTIYF
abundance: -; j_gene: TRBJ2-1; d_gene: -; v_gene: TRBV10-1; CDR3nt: TGCGCCAGCAGTGAGTCGTTAGCGAGCAATGAGCAGTTCTTC; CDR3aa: CASSESLASNEQFF
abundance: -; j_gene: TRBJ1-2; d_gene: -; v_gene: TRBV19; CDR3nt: TGTGCCAGTCGCGAGGGATGGTCCTATGGCTACACCTTC; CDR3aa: CASREGWSYGYTF
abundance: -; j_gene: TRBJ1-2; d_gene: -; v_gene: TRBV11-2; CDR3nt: TGTGCCAGCAGCTTTTTAAGGGATAACTATGGCTACACCTTC; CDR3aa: CASSFLRDNYGYTF
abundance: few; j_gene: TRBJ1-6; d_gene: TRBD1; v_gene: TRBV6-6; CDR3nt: TGTGCCAGCAGTTTCCTCCAACAGGGGGCGAAATCACCCCTCCACTTT; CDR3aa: CASSFLQQGAKSPLHF
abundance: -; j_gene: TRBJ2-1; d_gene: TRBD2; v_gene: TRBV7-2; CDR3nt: TGTGCCAGCAGCTCTAGCGGGCGCTCCTACAATGAGCAGTTCTTC; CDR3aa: CASSSSGRSYNEQFF
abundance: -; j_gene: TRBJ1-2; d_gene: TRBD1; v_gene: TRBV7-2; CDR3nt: TGTGCCAGCAGCCCAAGCGGGACAGTCCACTATGGCTACACCTTC; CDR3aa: CASSPSGTVHYGYTF
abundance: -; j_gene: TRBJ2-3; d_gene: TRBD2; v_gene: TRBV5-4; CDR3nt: TGTGCCAGCAGCCCTAGCGGGGAGAGAGATACGCAGTATTTT; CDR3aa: CASSPSGERDTQYF
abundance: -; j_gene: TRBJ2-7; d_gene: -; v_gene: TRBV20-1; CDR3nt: TGCAGTGCAACTCGCGGACAGGAGCAGTACTTC; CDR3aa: CSATRGQEQYF
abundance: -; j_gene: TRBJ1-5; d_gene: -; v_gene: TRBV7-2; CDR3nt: TGTGCCAGCAGCCGGGGTTTACCTCAGCCCCAGCATTTT; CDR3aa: CASSRGLPQPQHF
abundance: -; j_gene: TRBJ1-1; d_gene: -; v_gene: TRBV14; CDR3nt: TGTGCCAGCAGCCTCTTCGGGGGGAACACTGAAGCTTTCTTT; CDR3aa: CASSLFGGNTEAFF
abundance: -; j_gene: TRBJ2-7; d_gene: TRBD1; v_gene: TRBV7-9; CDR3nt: TGTGCCAGCAGTCACAATCCGGGACAGAGGAGCACCTACGAGCAGTACTTC; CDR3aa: CASSHNPGQRSTYEQYF
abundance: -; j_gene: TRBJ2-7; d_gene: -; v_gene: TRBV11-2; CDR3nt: TGTGCCAGCAGCCCCCGTCCAGGGTTCGAGCAGTACTTC; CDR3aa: CASSPRPGFEQYF
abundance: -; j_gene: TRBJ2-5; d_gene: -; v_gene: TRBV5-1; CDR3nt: TGCGCCAGCAGCTCCAGTGAGGGGTGGGAGACCCAGTACTTC; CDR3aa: CASSSSEGWETQYF
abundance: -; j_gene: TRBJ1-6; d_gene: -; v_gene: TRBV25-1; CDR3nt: TGTGCCAGCAGTGAATCGGCCCTTATGGCCCTCCACTTT; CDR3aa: CASSESALMALHF
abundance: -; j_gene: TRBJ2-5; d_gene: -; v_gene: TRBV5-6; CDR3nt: TGTGCCAGCAGCCCCGGGGCGGAGACCCAGTACTTC; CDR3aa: CASSPGAETQYF
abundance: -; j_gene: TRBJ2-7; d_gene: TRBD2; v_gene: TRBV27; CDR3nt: TGTGCCAGCAGAGTGTTAGCGGGGACCTACGAGCAGTACTTC; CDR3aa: CASRVLAGTYEQYF
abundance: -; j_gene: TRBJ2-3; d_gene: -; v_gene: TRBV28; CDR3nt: TGTGCCAGCAGGGTCCAAGATACGCAGTATTTT; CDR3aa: CASRVQDTQYF
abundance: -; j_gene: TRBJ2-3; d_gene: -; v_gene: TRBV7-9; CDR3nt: TGTGCCAGCAGTTTCGGGTCCCCACGGGCAGATACGCAGTATTTT; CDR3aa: CASSFGSPRADTQYF
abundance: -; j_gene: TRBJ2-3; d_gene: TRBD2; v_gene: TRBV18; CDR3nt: TGTGCCAGCTCACCCGGGAGCGGGGGGGCGAGCCCAGATACGCAGTATTTT; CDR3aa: CASSPGSGGASPDTQYF
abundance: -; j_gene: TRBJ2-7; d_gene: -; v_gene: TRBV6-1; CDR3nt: TGTGCCAGCAGGACAGAAAACTGGGGATTCTACGAGCAGTACTTC; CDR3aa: CASRTENWGFYEQYF
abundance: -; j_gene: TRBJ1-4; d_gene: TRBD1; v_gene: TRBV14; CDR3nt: TGTGCCAGCAGTCAACAGGGACAGATGAATGAAAAACTGTTTTTT; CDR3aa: CASSQQGQMNEKLFF
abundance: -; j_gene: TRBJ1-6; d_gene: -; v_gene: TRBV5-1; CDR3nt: TGCGCCAGCAGCTTGGACGGCAGGGGCCATTCACCCCTCCACTTT; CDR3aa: CASSLDGRGHSPLHF
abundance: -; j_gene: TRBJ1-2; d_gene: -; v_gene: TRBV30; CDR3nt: TGTGCCTGGAGTGTAGATGCGTCCTATGGCTACACCTTC; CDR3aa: CAWSVDASYGYTF
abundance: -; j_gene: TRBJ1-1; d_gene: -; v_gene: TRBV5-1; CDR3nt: TGCGCCAGCAGCTTGTGGGAAGGAACTGAAGCTTTCTTT; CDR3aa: CASSLWEGTEAFF
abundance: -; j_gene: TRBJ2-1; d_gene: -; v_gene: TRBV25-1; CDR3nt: TGTGCCAGCAGTGAAACTGGGATCAGCGGCTACAATGAGCAGTTCTTC; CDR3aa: CASSETGISGYNEQFF